This TCR beta chain appears in the sequencing data of a study of cytomegalovirus exposure and HLA in healthy donors. This clone was seen a few times. V shed 2 bases, J shed 3 bases, and the junction held 5 bases outside the gene matches. Germline assignment: CDR1 LNHNV and CDR2 YYDKDF (reference sequence). CDR3 size: 16 residues. With 60 Vbeta and 13 Jbeta primers, the PCR was carried out. This table comes from immunoSEQ multiplex PCR, and its TCRdb copy is limited to in-frame clones, with some not included. The sample consists of roughly 120,000 clones, 15% of them appearing once. V is TRBV15 and J is TRBJ2-3, with 10 bases that match TRBD2. The sample comprised PBMCs. The clonotype comes from a woman aged 18-30 years in good health and CMV-seronegative. The CDR3 is CATSRQREGGTDTQYF. DNA for the CDR3: TGTGCCACCAGCAGACAGCGGGAGGGAGGGACAGATACGCAGTATTTT.